This T cell receptor beta chain is from a study of blood T cell repertoires in COVID-19. On the study more broadly: Sources were T cells, B-cell-depleted T cells, or PBMCs; the material itself was cDNA or gDNA.

Produced via immunoSEQ multiplex PCR; TCRdb's table is partial and in-frame only. The sample yields 240,000 or so clones, roughly 90% seen once. V was shortened by 3 bases and J by 6 bases, with 10 bases between the two germline ends. This CDR3 contains 13 residues. Germline CDR1 SGHTA, CDR2 FQGNSA. The V gene is TRBV7-2, the J gene TRBJ2-3; no firm D call. The sequencing sample was made of peripheral blood. The source of this sequence is a young woman with acute or convalescent COVID-19. DNA for the CDR3: TGTGCCAGCAGCTTGCTATACGCGGATACGCAGTATTTT. Translated: CASSLLYADTQYF.